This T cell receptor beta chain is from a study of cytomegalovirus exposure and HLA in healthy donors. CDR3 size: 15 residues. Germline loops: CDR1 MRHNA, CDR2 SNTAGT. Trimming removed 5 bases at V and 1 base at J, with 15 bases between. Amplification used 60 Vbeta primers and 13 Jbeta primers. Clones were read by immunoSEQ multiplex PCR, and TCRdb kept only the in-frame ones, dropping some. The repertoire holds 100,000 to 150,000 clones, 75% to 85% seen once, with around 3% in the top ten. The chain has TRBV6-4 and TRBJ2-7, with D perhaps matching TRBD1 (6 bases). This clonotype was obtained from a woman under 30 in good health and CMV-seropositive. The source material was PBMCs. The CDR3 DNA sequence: TGTGCCAGCAGTCTTACGGGACACTTATCCTACGAGCAGTACTTC. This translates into CASSLTGHLSYEQYF.